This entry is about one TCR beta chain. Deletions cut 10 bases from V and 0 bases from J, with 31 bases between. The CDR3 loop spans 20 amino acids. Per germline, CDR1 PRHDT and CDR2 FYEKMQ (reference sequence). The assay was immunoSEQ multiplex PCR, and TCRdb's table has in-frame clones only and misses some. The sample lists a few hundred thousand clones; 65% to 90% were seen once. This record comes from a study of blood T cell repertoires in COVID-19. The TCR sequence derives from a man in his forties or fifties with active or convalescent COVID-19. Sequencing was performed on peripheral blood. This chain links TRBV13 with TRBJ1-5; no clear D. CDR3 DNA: TGTGCCACCCTACCCGAGGTAAAACGGCATCTTAAGGCTAGCAATCAGCCCCAGCATTTT. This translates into CATLPEVKRHLKASNQPQHF.